This entry lists 5 T cell receptor beta chains sequenced from one sample in a study of T cells in Graves' hyperthyroidism and ophthalmopathy. Amplified TCR beta CDR3 regions derived from RNA transcripts. First-round RT-PCR with HTBI primers amplified the TCR CDR3 region. TCRdb re-analysed the multiplex PCR reads in MiXCR, keeping a single row per CDR3 protein. Seen here are 93,000 or so distinct CDR3 sequences, approximately 48% observed once, and the top ten hold approximately 24%. Input material: blood. Receptor source: a man in his forties with Graves' hyperthyroidism.

Comments on this clonotype: A read error may explain this, as a much larger clone is one base away. The V gene is TRBV2, the J gene TRBJ2-1; no reliable D call. Germline lookup yields CDR1 SNHLY and CDR2 FYNNEI. The V end lost 2 bases, the J end lost 0 bases, and 8 bases lay between the germline ends. The CDR3 is 15 residues long. As DNA, the CDR3 is TGTGCCAGCAGTGAATGGCCGAACTCCTACAATGAGCAGTTCTTC. It encodes CASSEWPNSYNEQFF.

CDR3 sequence reads: CSARRRSSYNEQFF. CDR3 sequence (DNA): TGCAGTGCTAGGCGCAGATCCTCCTACAATGAGCAGTTCTTC. The chain is built from TRBV20-1 and TRBJ2-1; D unresolved. Germline-derived CDR1 and CDR2 are DFQATT and SNEGSKA (reference sequence). V was pared by 3 bases and J by 0 bases, with 9 bases between. This CDR3 has 14 amino acids.

A note on this clonotype: A much more abundant neighbour one base away suggests this may be a read error. The J gene is TRBJ1-2, the V gene TRBV6-2 or TRBV6-3; 9 bases match TRBD1. The CDR3 extends over 14 amino acids. CDR1 MNHEY and CDR2 SVGEGT come from the germline V gene. CDR3 sequence reads: CASSYGTGNYRYTF. The CDR3, as DNA: TGTGCCAGCAGTTATGGGACAGGGAACTATCGCTACACCTTC.

This clonotype was seen just once. The CDR3 region has the DNA TGTGCCAGCAGCTTCTCGACGGGTACGCAGTATTTT. Translation gives CASSFSTGTQYF. The chain carries TRBV7-6 and TRBJ2-3, with D uncertain. The CDR3 has 12 residues. The germline V and J ends were trimmed by 3 bases and 8 bases, with 9 bases remaining between them. Germline values: CDR1 SGHVS, CDR2 FNYEAQ.

The sample holds many counts of this clonotype. V is TRBV20-1 and J is TRBJ1-1; TRBD1 is a possible D gene (5 bases). Germline assignment: CDR1 DFQATT and CDR2 SNEGSKA (reference sequence). This CDR3 spans 14 amino acids. V lost 5 bases and J lost 0, with 13 bases in between. CDR3 nucleotide sequence: TGCAGTGCTGCGATGGGGGTTATGAACACTGAAGCTTTCTTT. Translation: CSAAMGVMNTEAFF.